These 32 T cell receptor beta chains share one sample of origin, sequenced in a study of blood T cell repertoires in COVID-19. TCRdb's copy holds only in-frame clones and misses some; the assay was immunoSEQ multiplex PCR. In the table there are a few hundred thousand clones, 88% of which are singletons. Input material: PBMCs or T cells enriched from blood (not recorded which). These receptors were collected from a woman aged 50 to 60 who had recovered from COVID-19.

The V and J genes are TRBV5-1 and TRBJ1-6, with 8 nucleotides matching TRBD1. Looked up from germline, CDR1 is SGHRS and CDR2 is YFSETQ. This CDR3 is built from 17 residues. Trimming at V came to 0 bases and at J to 6 bases, leaving 8 bases not matched to a gene. This CDR3 reads CASSLVAGGQINSPLHF. The CDR3 bases are TGCGCCAGCAGCTTGGTTGCAGGGGGCCAGATTAATTCACCCCTCCACTTT.

V gene TRBV18 combines with J gene TRBJ1-4; 8 positions match TRBD1. This CDR3 comprises 15 residues. Trimming at V came to 1 base and at J to 8 bases, leaving 6 bases not matched to a gene. Germline CDR1 KGHSH, CDR2 LQKENI. Written as DNA, the CDR3 is TGTGCCAGCTCACCACAACCGGGACAGGACGAAAAACTGTTTTTT. Amino acid sequence: CASSPQPGQDEKLFF.

This rearrangement joins TRBV6-6 to TRBJ2-3; 12 bases fit TRBD2. Germline V CDR1 and CDR2: MNHNY, SVGAGI (reference sequence). This CDR3 is built from 16 residues. J was trimmed by 4 bases and V by 6 bases; bases with no gene match: 8. The CDR3 is CASRTSGSHSPDTQYF. The CDR3 coding sequence is TGTGCCAGCAGGACTAGCGGGAGTCATAGTCCAGATACGCAGTATTTT.

This chain joins TRBV5-5 and TRBJ2-4; D is uncertain. From germline, CDR1 is SGHKS and CDR2 YYEKEE (reference sequence). V lost 2 bases to trimming and J lost 5 bases, with 5 bases between them. CDR3 length equals 12 residues. The CDR3 DNA reads TGTGCCAGCAGCTTTTCCGAAAACATTCAGTACTTC. It is translated as CASSFSENIQYF.

The chain employs TRBV23-1 and TRBJ2-3; TRBD2 aligns across 15 bases. TRBV23-1 is an ORF, and what it does is uncertain. Trimming removed 2 bases from V and 5 bases from J; junction bases left unmatched: 8. This CDR3 comprises 18 residues. The CDR3 reads CASSQPGTSGRFQDTQYF. CDR3 DNA sequence: TGCGCCAGCAGTCAACCAGGGACTAGCGGGAGGTTCCAAGATACGCAGTATTTT.

This chain joins TRBV19 and TRBJ2-2; possible D gene TRBD2, 6 bases. Germline lookup yields CDR1 LNHDA and CDR2 SQIVND (reference sequence). Trimming took off 4 bases at V and 1 base at J, with 13 bases between the two ends. The CDR3 contains 16 residues. This CDR3 is CASSTSSVKNTGELFF. The CDR3, as DNA: TGTGCCAGTAGTACATCTAGCGTGAAGAACACCGGGGAGCTGTTTTTT. Combining the CDR3 with reference TRBV19 and TRBJ2-2 gives the whole variable domain DGGITQSPKYLFRKEGQNVTLSCEQNLNHDAMYWYRQDPGQGLRLIYYSQIVNDFQKGDIAEGYSVSREKKESFPLTVTSAQKNPTAFYLCASSTSSVKNTGELFFGEGSRLTVL.

This clone was counted once. The chain recombines TRBV7-3 with TRBJ2-2, with no clear D. V gave up 1 base and J gave up 1 base, with 10 bases separating them. There are 16 residues in the CDR3. Germline V CDR1 and CDR2: SGHTA, FQGTGA. CDR3 loop: CASSLIPVRNTGELFF. The CDR3 nucleotides read TGTGCCAGCAGCTTAATTCCAGTCAGGAACACCGGGGAGCTGTTTTTT.

V is TRBV5-6 and J is TRBJ1-5; no clear D gene. The V gene lost 0 bases and the J gene lost 0 bases, with 7 bases spanning the gap. The CDR3 consists of 15 residues. Looked up from germline, CDR1 is SGHDT and CDR2 is YYEEEE. In DNA, the CDR3 is TGTGCCAGCAGCTTGGCACAGAATAGCAATCAGCCCCAGCATTTT. Translated, it gives CASSLAQNSNQPQHF.

The chain couples TRBV3-1 (or the pseudogene TRBV3-2) to TRBJ2-6; D is undetermined. V was pared by 0 bases and J by 0 bases, with 9 bases between. CDR3 length: 17 amino acids. From germline, CDR1 is LGHDT and CDR2 YNNKEL (reference sequence). CDR3 sequence: CASSQDVTYSGANVLTF. CDR3 bases: TGTGCCAGCAGCCAAGATGTCACCTACTCTGGGGCCAACGTCCTGACTTTC.

J is TRBJ1-1 and V is TRBV5-1; 7 nucleotides align to TRBD1. The ends lost 0 bases at V and 0 bases at J; junction bases unmatched: 2. In germline, CDR1 is SGHRS, CDR2 YFSETQ. The CDR3 contains 15 residues. CDR3 region: CASSLEGALNTEAFF. The CDR3 region has the DNA TGCGCCAGCAGCTTGGAGGGGGCCTTGAACACTGAAGCTTTCTTT.

J is TRBJ1-6 and V is TRBV7-2, with D maybe TRBD1 (6 bases). The CDR3 runs to 13 residues. Deletions cut 3 bases from V and 10 bases from J, with 10 bases between. Germline V CDR1 and CDR2: SGHTA, FQGNSA. CDR3 sequence reads: CASSFTGISPLHF. The CDR3 coding sequence is TGTGCCAGCAGCTTCACAGGGATCTCACCCCTCCACTTT. The full variable domain, rest sourced from reference TRBV7-2 and TRBJ1-6, is GAGVSQSPSNKVTEKGKDVELRCDPISGHTALYWYRQSLGQGLEFLIYFQGNSAPDKSGLPSDRFSAERTGGSVSTLTIQRTQQEDSAVYLCASSFTGISPLHFGNGTRLTVT.

In this sample, this clone turned up a few times. The genes are TRBV29-1 and TRBJ2-1, with 9 bases that match TRBD1. V trimming: 1 base; J trimming: 3 bases; junction bases outside the gene matches: 13. CDR3 size: 18 residues. Germline CDR1 SQVTM, CDR2 ANQGSEA. CDR3 amino acids: CSVEGGQGRVNLYNEQFF. The CDR3 nucleotides are TGCAGCGTTGAAGGGGGACAGGGCAGGGTGAACCTCTACAATGAGCAGTTCTTC.

J is TRBJ1-5 and V is TRBV7-8, with TRBD1 identical over 7 bases. Germline V gives CDR1 SGHVS, CDR2 FQNEAQ. The CDR3 is 15 residues long. V lost 0 bases, J lost 6 bases, and 5 bases stayed unmatched. For the CDR3, the DNA is TGTGCCAGCAGCTTAGCTGGCCAGGGGGGTCAGCCCCAGCATTTT. Its protein is CASSLAGQGGQPQHF. Full variable domain (rest looked up from reference TRBV7-8 and TRBJ1-5): GAGVSQSPRYKVAKRGQDVALRCDPISGHVSLFWYQQALGQGPEFLTYFQNEAQLDKSGLPSDRFFAERPEGSVSTLKIQRTQQEDSAVYLCASSLAGQGGQPQHFGDGTRLSIL.

The rearrangement uses TRBV7-2 and TRBJ2-1; TRBD2 agrees at 11 bases. The CDR3 loop spans 16 amino acids. Germline V CDR1 and CDR2: SGHTA, FQGNSA. Trimming took 0 bases from V and 7 from J; bases not matched to a gene: 5. The CDR3 spells CASSLAVTSGSNEQFF. The CDR3 nucleotides are TGTGCCAGCAGCTTAGCGGTAACTAGCGGGAGTAATGAGCAGTTCTTC.

The genes are TRBV3-1 (or the pseudogene TRBV3-2) and TRBJ2-1; 10 positions match TRBD1. This CDR3 region has 15 residues. CDR1 and CDR2 from the germline V gene are LGHDT and YNNKEL (reference sequence). With 8 bases clipped from V and 1 base from J, the junction kept 5 bases outside the gene matches. CDR3 in amino acids: CASREDRGSYNEQFF. DNA of the CDR3: TGTGCCAGCCGGGAGGACAGGGGGTCCTACAATGAGCAGTTCTTC.

This clone has a handful of counts. The CDR3 here is CASSQEGQGGYEQFF. The CDR3 nucleotides read TGCGCCAGCAGCCAAGAGGGACAGGGGGGATACGAGCAGTTCTTC. The chain couples TRBV4-3 to TRBJ2-1; 11 bases align to TRBD1. This CDR3 is 15 amino acids long. Germline V gene sequence: CDR1 LGHNA, CDR2 YSLEER. Trimming removed 0 bases from V and 10 bases from J; junction bases left unmatched: 5.

V and J are TRBV27 and TRBJ1-2, with 7 bases matching TRBD1. Germline loops: CDR1 MNHEY, CDR2 SMNVEV (reference sequence). The CDR3 is made up of 14 amino acids. The V segment lost 5 bases and the J segment 4 bases; nucleotides outside the gene matches: 7. CDR3 protein: CASSPSGQFYGYTF. The CDR3 region has the DNA TGTGCCAGCAGTCCATCGGGACAGTTCTATGGCTACACCTTC.

This clone showed up just a few times. V is TRBV10-2 and J is TRBJ1-5, with D possibly TRBD1 on 5 matching bases. Per germline, CDR1 WSHSY and CDR2 SAAADI. Trimming took 6 bases from V and 3 from J, leaving 12 bases between them. The CDR3 spans 14 residues. CDR3 in DNA: TGCGCCAGCAGGGACACGACCTACAATCAGCCCCAGCATTTT. It encodes CASRDTTYNQPQHF.

The chain has TRBV3-1 (or the pseudogene TRBV3-2) and TRBJ1-6; 7 nucleotides agree with TRBD1. CDR3 length equals 14 residues. Per germline, CDR1 LGHDT and CDR2 YNNKEL (reference sequence). V gave up 5 bases and J gave up 7 bases; unmatched junction bases: 5. The CDR3 region has the DNA TGTGCCAGCAGCTTTGGACAGGTAAATTCACCCCTCCACTTT. This codes for CASSFGQVNSPLHF.

The genes are TRBV6-5 and TRBJ2-5; D not resolved. From germline, CDR1 is MNHEY and CDR2 SVGAGI. Trimming cost V 10 bases and J 3 bases, with 9 bases left between them. The CDR3 is 11 amino acids. The CDR3 protein is CAIRIKETQYF. For the CDR3, the DNA is TGTGCCATCCGTATAAAAGAGACCCAGTACTTC.

The chain links TRBV18 to TRBJ1-1; D is uncertain. Per the germline V gene, CDR1 is KGHSH and CDR2 is LQKENI. CDR3 size: 15 residues. Trimming stripped 1 base from V and 3 bases from J, with 12 bases between. The CDR3 nucleotides are TGTGCCAGCTCACCACTTGTCACTCCCGACACTGAAGCTTTCTTT. It translates to CASSPLVTPDTEAFF.

J is TRBJ1-6 and V is TRBV5-1; 10 bases align to TRBD1. The length of the CDR3 is 13 residues. Germline V gene lookup returns CDR1 SGHRS and CDR2 YFSETQ. V was pared by 3 bases and J by 10 bases, with 1 base of the junction left unmatched. CDR3 loop: CASSSDRGSPLHF. The DNA of the CDR3 is TGCGCCAGCAGCTCGGACAGGGGGTCACCCCTCCACTTT.

The chain uses TRBV6-2 or TRBV6-3 and TRBJ1-4; no firm D call. V was shortened by 2 bases and J by 2 bases, with 9 bases between the two germline ends. The germline V gene has CDR1 MNHEY and CDR2 SVGEGT. The CDR3 is 15 amino acids. CDR3 sequence (DNA): TGTGCCAGCAGTTACGATACCGGGACTAATGAAAAACTGTTTTTT. Protein product: CASSYDTGTNEKLFF.

The chain employs TRBV4-3 and TRBJ2-1; TRBD1 aligns across 8 bases. Germline trimming cut 4 bases from V and 8 bases from J; bases unmatched to any gene: 1. This CDR3 comprises 12 residues. Looked up from germline, CDR1 is LGHNA and CDR2 is YSLEER. The CDR3: CASSPGGHEQFF. The CDR3 DNA reads TGCGCCAGCAGCCCAGGGGGCCATGAGCAGTTCTTC.

This clone was detected a few times. This chain links TRBV6-2 or TRBV6-3 with TRBJ2-1, with TRBD2 as a possible D gene (6 bases). The CDR3 length is 14 residues. The V end was cut by 2 bases, the J end by 8 bases, with 13 bases between. In germline, CDR1 is MNHEY, CDR2 SVGEGT. The CDR3 coding sequence is TGTGCCAGCAGTTACCGGTCGAGCGGGTATGAGCAGTTCTTC. Translation: CASSYRSSGYEQFF.

This chain links TRBV29-1 with TRBJ2-2, with 11 bases fitting TRBD1. With V trimmed by 5 bases and J by 0 bases, 8 bases remained unmatched. This CDR3 is built from 17 residues. In germline, CDR1 is SQVTM, CDR2 ANQGSEA. CDR3 in amino acids: CSVLLGQGVPNTGELFF. CDR3 DNA: TGCAGCGTTCTCCTGGGACAGGGGGTCCCGAACACCGGGGAGCTGTTTTTT.

This clone was recorded only once. The J gene is TRBJ1-4, the V gene TRBV29-1; weak D call: TRBD1 (6 bases). This CDR3 contains 13 residues. Trimming removed 5 bases at V and 3 bases at J, with 10 bases between. Germline V gene data show CDR1 as SQVTM and CDR2 as ANQGSEA. For the CDR3, the DNA is TGCAGCGTTAGGGACAACTCTAATGAAAAACTGTTTTTT. This sequence encodes CSVRDNSNEKLFF.

This clone occurred once. The gene calls are TRBV6-5 and TRBJ2-4; 9 bases agree with TRBD2. CDR1 MNHEY and CDR2 SVGAGI come from the germline V gene. J gave up 6 bases and V 0 bases, and 6 bases lay outside the gene matches. The CDR3 consists of 16 residues. This CDR3 is CASSYSGTSLGNIQYF. DNA for the CDR3: TGTGCCAGCAGTTACTCCGGGACTAGCCTTGGAAACATTCAGTACTTC.

This clone came up a few times. V is TRBV19 and J is TRBJ1-4; D is ambiguous. V was pared by 0 bases and J by 5 bases, with 10 bases between. This CDR3 has 15 amino acids. From germline, CDR1 is LNHDA and CDR2 SQIVND (reference sequence). The DNA of the CDR3 is TGTGCCAGTAGTATAGATCTTGCACTGAATGAAAAACTGTTTTTT. This translates into CASSIDLALNEKLFF.

The chain couples TRBV6-4 to TRBJ2-7; 8 nucleotides align to TRBD2. The V gene end was trimmed by 2 bases and the J gene end by 8 bases; junction bases not matched to a gene: 11. Germline V lookup: CDR1 MRHNA, CDR2 SNTAGT. This CDR3 spans 15 amino acids. The CDR3 DNA reads TGTGCCAGCAGTGACACGGGGGGGGCCCGCGGTAAGCAGTACTTC. Translated: CASSDTGGARGKQYF.

The chain has TRBV19 and TRBJ2-2; 8 positions agree with TRBD1. The germline V gene has CDR1 LNHDA and CDR2 SQIVND (reference sequence). The junction had 4 bases not matched to a gene; V was cut back by 4 bases and J by 0 bases. This CDR3 has 16 residues. Here the CDR3 reads CASSTHRGTNTGELFF. CDR3 DNA: TGTGCCAGTAGTACACACAGGGGGACGAACACCGGGGAGCTGTTTTTT.

This clone was detected once. This rearrangement joins TRBV28 to TRBJ1-1; D is unclear. V was pared by 7 bases and J by 5 bases, with 17 bases between. This CDR3 has 14 amino acids. The germline gives CDR1 MDHEN, CDR2 SYDVKM. The DNA for the CDR3 is TGTGCCAGCACTGATCAAATGGGCAGGACTGAAGCTTTCTTT. This translates into CASTDQMGRTEAFF.